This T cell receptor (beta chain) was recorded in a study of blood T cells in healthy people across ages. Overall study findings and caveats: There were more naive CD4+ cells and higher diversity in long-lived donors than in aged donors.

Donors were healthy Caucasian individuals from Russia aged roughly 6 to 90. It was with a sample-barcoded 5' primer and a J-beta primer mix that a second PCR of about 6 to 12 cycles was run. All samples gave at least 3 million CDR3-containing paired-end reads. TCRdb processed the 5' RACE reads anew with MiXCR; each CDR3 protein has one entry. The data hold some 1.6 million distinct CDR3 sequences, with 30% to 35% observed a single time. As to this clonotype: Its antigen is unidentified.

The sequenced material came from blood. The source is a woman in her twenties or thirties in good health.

CDR3 amino acids: CSAGLGSRTDTQYF. CDR3 DNA: TGCAGTGCTGGCCTAGGTTCTCGCACAGATACGCAGTATTTT. The chain uses TRBV20-1 and TRBJ2-3; D gene unclear. The CDR3 has 14 residues. The V end was cut by 5 bases, the J end by 1 base, with 13 bases between. Germline V lookup: CDR1 DFQATT, CDR2 SNEGSKA (reference sequence).